These 30 T cell receptor beta chains came from one sample sequenced in a study of spatial heterogeneity in lung cancer. TCRdb ran MiXCR on the 5' RACE reads and lists one entry per CDR3 protein. The sample consists of approximately 11,000 distinct CDR3 sequences, approximately 6.2% of them appearing once. Time point defined: sample taken at primary tumor resection. Whole RNA, isolated from tumor, nontumor lung or frozen PBMC, was sequenced without prior sorting. Sample: normal lung tissue next to the tumor, taken at surgery. The receptors derive from a male donor with early-stage non-small cell lung cancer.

In its sample, this clonotype was seen many times. This beta chain slipped into a library made for alpha chains as a stray read, so its size is not meaningful. In DNA form, the CDR3 reads TGTGCCAGCATCGGTGGTAGCTCCTACAATGAGCAGTTCTTC. Translation: CASIGGSSYNEQFF. This rearrangement joins TRBV5-4 to TRBJ2-1; D is unresolved. CDR3 length equals 14 residues. Germline V gene data show CDR1 as SGHNT and CDR2 as YYREEE (reference sequence). Trimming left V 6 bases short and J 0 bases short, with 10 bases between. The variable domain in full, completed from reference TRBV5-4 and TRBJ2-1, reads ETGVTQSPTHLIKTRGQQVTLRCSSQSGHNTVSWYQQALGQGPQFIFQYYREEENGRGNFPPRFSGLQFPNYSSELNVNALELDDSALYLCASIGGSSYNEQFFGPGTRLTVL.

This clonotype was seen ten or more times. Because the library targeted alpha chains, this beta chain is an off-target read whose size means little. J is TRBJ2-7 and V is TRBV15, with D maybe TRBD1 (5 bases). Trimming shortened V by 2 bases and J by 5 bases, and 13 bases separated the two germline ends. The CDR3 has 14 amino acids. The germline CDR1 and CDR2 sequences are LNHNV and YYDKDF (reference sequence). CDR3 bases: TGTGCCACCAGCAGAAGGGGTAACGCCAACGAGCAGTACTTC. It is translated as CATSRRGNANEQYF.

Ten or more counts support this clonotype. This beta chain came through as a stray read in a library set up for alpha chains, and its size says little. This sequence joins TRBV13 and TRBJ2-7; D unresolved. The length of the CDR3 is 15 residues. V was clipped by 2 bases and J by 1 base, with 12 bases between them. Per the germline V gene, CDR1 is PRHDT and CDR2 is FYEKMQ (reference sequence). CDR3 sequence: CASSLSTVGSYEQYF. The DNA for the CDR3 is TGTGCCAGCAGCTTATCCACCGTTGGATCCTACGAGCAGTACTTC. Using reference TRBV13 and TRBJ2-7 for the parts outside the CDR3, the full variable domain is AAGVIQSPRHLIKEKRETATLKCYPIPRHDTVYWYQQGPGQDPQFLISFYEKMQSDKGSIPDRFSAQQFSDYHSELNMSSLELGDSALYFCASSLSTVGSYEQYFGPGTRLTVT.

There are many counts of this clonotype. This beta chain is an unintended read in a library built for alpha chains; its size means little. The rearrangement uses TRBV6-1 and TRBJ2-7; the match to TRBD1 covers 8 bases. CDR1 MNHNS and CDR2 SASEGT come from the germline V gene. V dropped 3 bases and J dropped 0; count of bases not matched to a gene: 4. CDR3 length: 15 amino acids. The CDR3 DNA reads TGTGCCAGCAGTGATAGGGACAGGTACTCCTACGAGCAGTACTTC. Translating gives CASSDRDRYSYEQYF.

This clonotype was picked up many times. This beta chain represents an off-target read in a library built for alpha chains; its size is of limited meaning. The chain employs TRBV5-1 and TRBJ1-2; no reliable D call. Germline CDR1 SGHRS, CDR2 YFSETQ. The CDR3 runs to 14 residues. V dropped 0 bases and J dropped 7 bases, with 13 bases sitting between them. The CDR3 reads CASSLAQVGVGYTF. In DNA form, the CDR3 reads TGCGCCAGCAGCTTGGCACAAGTTGGGGTTGGCTACACCTTC.

In this sample, this clonotype turned up a few times. With the library built for alpha chains, this beta chain is off target and its frequency is not meaningful. The chain carries TRBV20-1 and TRBJ2-1; D remains unclear. Germline V gene data show CDR1 as DFQATT and CDR2 as SNEGSKA (reference sequence). The length of the CDR3 is 15 residues. Trimming pared 5 bases from V and 0 bases from J, leaving 14 bases between. The CDR3 DNA sequence: TGCAGTGCTTTGAAAGGCGCCTCCTCCTACAATGAGCAGTTCTTC. Translation gives CSALKGASSYNEQFF.

Turning to this clonotype: This beta chain slipped into a library made for alpha chains as a stray read, so its size is not meaningful. The chain is built from TRBV27 and TRBJ1-2, with D tentatively TRBD1 (6 bases). CDR3 length equals 14 residues. Between the trimmed V and J ends, which lost 1 base and 8 bases, there was a span of 14 bases. The germline V gene has CDR1 MNHEY and CDR2 SMNVEV (reference sequence). CDR3 in amino acids: CASSLFAGDWGYTF. The CDR3 bases are TGTGCCAGCAGTTTATTCGCAGGGGATTGGGGCTACACCTTC.

This clonotype was observed many times. Little can be read into the size of this beta chain, an off-target read in a library designed for alpha chains. The chain employs TRBV4-2 and TRBJ1-2, with 8 bases lining up with TRBD1. V was pared by 3 bases and J by 8 bases, with 11 bases of the junction left unmatched. CDR3 length: 15 residues. CDR1 and CDR2 (germline): LGHNA, YNFKEQ. The CDR3 spells CASSHDGQGGIGYTF. CDR3 nucleotide sequence: TGTGCCAGCAGCCACGATGGACAGGGTGGAATCGGCTACACCTTC.

In regard to this clonotype: The library was prepared for alpha chains; this beta chain is a stray read, so its frequency means little. This chain connects TRBV4-2 to TRBJ2-7; 13 nucleotides line up with TRBD2. Looked up from germline, CDR1 is LGHNA and CDR2 is YNFKEQ. V lost 0 bases, J lost 7 bases, and 6 bases stayed unmatched. CDR3 size: 16 residues. This CDR3 reads CASSQDKLAGGREQYF. The CDR3 nucleotides are TGTGCCAGCAGCCAAGATAAACTAGCGGGAGGGCGAGAGCAGTACTTC.

There are many counts of this clonotype. As an off-target read in a library built for alpha chains, this beta chain has a frequency of little significance. The rearrangement uses TRBV7-2 and TRBJ1-1, with unresolved D. Germline loops: CDR1 SGHTA, CDR2 FQGNSA. The CDR3 is 14 amino acids. V lost 1 base to trimming and J lost 8 bases, with 14 bases between them. The CDR3 region has the DNA TGTGCCAGCAGCTTAGGTCCGGGGTTGAACGAAGCTTTCTTT. This gives the protein CASSLGPGLNEAFF. The complete variable domain, with remaining parts taken from reference TRBV7-2 and TRBJ1-1, reads GAGVSQSPSNKVTEKGKDVELRCDPISGHTALYWYRQSLGQGLEFLIYFQGNSAPDKSGLPSDRFSAERTGGSVSTLTIQRTQQEDSAVYLCASSLGPGLNEAFFGQGTRLTVV.

This clonotype was counted ten times or more. This beta chain appears as a stray read in a library generated for alpha chains; its size is not informative. This chain links TRBV29-1 with TRBJ2-5; D possibly corresponds to TRBD1 (5 bases). Germline CDR1 is SQVTM and CDR2 is ANQGSEA. V gave up 0 bases and J gave up 4 bases, with 12 bases separating them. There are 14 residues in the CDR3. CDR3 DNA: TGCAGCGTTGAAGACCACAGGTCCCCAGAGACCCAGTACTTC. Amino acids: CSVEDHRSPETQYF. The full variable domain, with the rest looked up from reference TRBV29-1 and TRBJ2-5, is SAVISQKPSRDICQRGTSLTIQCQVDSQVTMMFWYRQQPGQSLTLIATANQGSEATYESGFVIDKFPISRPNLTFSTLTVSNMSPEDSSIYLCSVEDHRSPETQYFGPGTRLLVL.

This clonotype showed up many times. The size of this beta chain means little, since it is a stray read in a library made for alpha chains. The CDR3 nucleotides are TGCGCCAGCAGCTTTGACCCGGGCTACGAGCAGTACTTC. It is translated as CASSFDPGYEQYF. The rearrangement uses TRBV5-1 and TRBJ2-7; D unclear. There are 13 residues in the CDR3. Trimming took off 2 bases at V and 3 bases at J, with 9 bases between the two ends. CDR1 SGHRS and CDR2 YFSETQ come from the germline V gene.

Ten or more counts support this clonotype. This beta chain is a stray sequence in a library constructed for alpha chains; its clone size is not meaningful. This chain joins TRBV14 and TRBJ1-6; D remains ambiguous. The V end was cut by 4 bases, the J end by 6 bases, with 7 bases between. The CDR3 extends over 13 amino acids. Germline CDR1 reads SGHDN; CDR2 reads FVKESK. CDR3 sequence reads: CASSPYSNSPLHF. Here the CDR3 DNA reads TGTGCCAGCAGCCCTTACAGTAATTCACCCCTCCACTTT.

This clonotype was observed at least ten times. As an off-target read in a library built for alpha chains, this beta chain has a frequency of little significance. This rearrangement joins TRBV9 to TRBJ1-2; D might be TRBD1 (6 bases). From germline, CDR1 is SGDLS and CDR2 YYNGEE. This CDR3 contains 16 residues. V lost 0 bases and J lost 5, with 17 bases in between. The CDR3 reads CASSVAAQGSPYGYTF. Written as DNA, the CDR3 is TGTGCCAGCAGCGTAGCGGCACAGGGTTCTCCTTATGGCTACACCTTC.

This clonotype turned up a few times. This beta chain lies outside the target of a library built for alpha chains; its clone size means little. The genes are TRBV10-3 and TRBJ2-3, with 8 bases aligning to TRBD2. The CDR3 has 13 residues. Germline V gives CDR1 ENHRY, CDR2 SYGVKD. V was clipped by 10 bases and J by 2 bases; unmatched bases: 5. CDR3 amino acids: CATRGGNTDTQYF. For the CDR3, the DNA is TGTGCCACCCGGGGGGGCAACACAGATACGCAGTATTTT.

This clonotype has only a few counts. This beta chain is off target for a library built for alpha chains, so its abundance means little. V and J are TRBV11-3 and TRBJ1-1; D not certain. Trimming took 1 base from V and 8 from J, leaving 5 bases between them. Germline values: CDR1 SGHNT, CDR2 YENEEA. There are 11 residues in the CDR3. CDR3 loop: CASSLGFEAFF. The CDR3 DNA is TGTGCCAGCAGCTTAGGTTTCGAAGCTTTCTTT.

The table lists this clonotype with many counts. As an off-target read in a library built for alpha chains, this beta chain has a frequency of little significance. This chain joins TRBV5-1 and TRBJ2-3; D is possibly TRBD2 (6 bases). This CDR3 is built from 15 residues. Trimming pared 4 bases from V and 4 bases from J, leaving 16 bases between. Germline V gene lookup returns CDR1 SGHRS and CDR2 YFSETQ. This CDR3 reads CASSRGTYGADTQYF. CDR3 coding DNA: TGCGCCAGCAGCCGCGGGACTTACGGGGCAGATACGCAGTATTTT.

A remark on this clonotype: This beta chain is a stray sequence in a library constructed for alpha chains; its clone size is not meaningful. The genes are TRBV18 and TRBJ2-5; 11 bases agree with TRBD2. V was clipped by 2 bases and J by 1 base; unmatched bases: 9. The CDR3 totals 18 residues. Germline values: CDR1 KGHSH, CDR2 LQKENI. In DNA form, the CDR3 reads TGTGCCAGCTCACCAGAGGGACTAGCGGTTAGCGGCCAAGAGACCCAGTACTTC. Its translation: CASSPEGLAVSGQETQYF. Together with reference TRBV18 and TRBJ2-5, the CDR3 gives the full variable domain: NAGVMQNPRHLVRRRGQEARLRCSPMKGHSHVYWYRQLPEEGLKFMVYLQKENIIDESGMPKERFSAEFPKEGPSILRIQQVVRGDSAAYFCASSPEGLAVSGQETQYFGPGTRLLVL.

On this clonotype itself: Because this beta chain is a stray read in a library intended to capture alpha chains, its abundance should not be given much weight. V usage is TRBV7-2 and J usage is TRBJ2-5, with D uncertain. The germline CDR1 and CDR2 sequences are SGHTA and FQGNSA. The CDR3 runs 13 residues. V lost 2 bases and J 5 bases, leaving 9 bases between the germline ends. The CDR3 loop reads CASSLSLGETQYF. CDR3 nucleotides: TGTGCCAGCAGCTTATCTCTGGGGGAGACCCAGTACTTC.

This clonotype was counted ten times or more. This beta chain appears as a stray read in a library generated for alpha chains; its size is not informative. The V and J genes are TRBV5-1 and TRBJ2-2; D is unclear. CDR1 SGHRS and CDR2 YFSETQ come from the germline V gene. The ends were cut back, 0 bases at V and 0 bases at J, with 6 bases in the middle. The CDR3 extends over 15 amino acids. CDR3 protein: CASSLDGPNTGELFF. CDR3 coding DNA: TGCGCCAGCAGCTTGGACGGACCGAACACCGGGGAGCTGTTTTTT.

This clonotype was seen many times. A library prepared for alpha chains yielded this beta chain as an off-target read; its size is of little meaning. The chain employs TRBV7-9 and TRBJ2-7, with 10 bases fitting TRBD2. Germline CDR1 reads SEHNR; CDR2 reads FQNEAQ (reference sequence). CDR3 length: 14 amino acids. The junction had 6 bases not matched to a gene; V was cut back by 0 bases and J by 10 bases. CDR3 in amino acids: CASSLARLAGVQYF. Written as DNA, the CDR3 is TGTGCCAGCAGCTTAGCGCGGCTAGCGGGAGTACAGTACTTC. Based on the CDR3 plus reference TRBV7-9 and TRBJ2-7, the full variable domain is DTGVSQNPRHKITKRGQNVTFRCDPISEHNRLYWYRQTLGQGPEFLTYFQNEAQLEKSRLLSDRFSAERPKGSFSTLEIQRTEQGDSAMYLCASSLARLAGVQYFGPGTRLTVT.

This clonotype was detected many times. In a library made to pick up alpha chains, this beta chain is a stray read with a size that means little. This sequence joins TRBV30 and TRBJ1-5, with TRBD1 identical over 11 bases. Germline V gene sequence: CDR1 GTSNPN, CDR2 SVGIG (reference sequence). The CDR3 length is 13 residues. Unmatched junction bases numbered 3, after V lost 5 bases and J lost 6 bases. CDR3 nucleotides: TGTGCCTGGGGACAGGGGGCGAGTCAGCCCCAGCATTTT. Its translation is CAWGQGASQPQHF.

This clonotype is medium-sized within its sample. This beta chain is off target for a library built for alpha chains, so its abundance means little. V usage is TRBV7-8 and J usage is TRBJ2-7, with 7 bases aligning to TRBD2. The CDR3 covers 13 residues. The J segment lost 3 bases and the V segment lost 2 bases, leaving 1 base of the junction unmatched. Germline V CDR1 and CDR2: SGHVS, FQNEAQ. The CDR3 coding sequence is TGTGCCAGCAGCTTACTAGCGGACTACGAGCAGTACTTC. Translated, it gives CASSLLADYEQYF.

In this sample, this clonotype turned up many times. Because this beta chain is a stray read in a library intended to capture alpha chains, its abundance should not be given much weight. The chain combines TRBV11-3 with TRBJ2-1; D not certain. CDR1 is SGHNT and CDR2 is YENEEA in the germline V gene. The V and J ends lost 5 bases and 4 bases respectively, with 15 bases between them. CDR3 length: 15 residues. CDR3 amino acids: CASSPYSAAYNEQFF. Here the CDR3 DNA reads TGTGCCAGCAGCCCTTACTCGGCGGCGTACAATGAGCAGTTCTTC.

This clonotype is medium-sized within its sample. A library made for alpha chains picked up this beta chain off target, so its size means little. This sequence joins TRBV27 and TRBJ2-7; perhaps TRBD2 as D (6 bases). Trimming removed 5 bases from V and 1 base from J, with 15 bases in between. The CDR3 is made up of 15 amino acids. Germline CDR1 is MNHEY and CDR2 is SMNVEV (reference sequence). CDR3 loop: CASSRSISGSYEQYF. In DNA form, the CDR3 reads TGTGCCAGCAGTCGCTCCATTAGCGGTTCCTACGAGCAGTACTTC.

About this clonotype itself: This beta chain is off target for a library built for alpha chains, so its abundance means little. The J gene is TRBJ1-2, the V gene TRBV7-2, with D unclear. Germline V gene data show CDR1 as SGHTA and CDR2 as FQGNSA. V was trimmed by 4 bases and J by 1 base, leaving 13 bases between them. This CDR3 spans 15 amino acids. CDR3 amino acids: CASSSVGWGNYGYTF. The CDR3 coding sequence is TGTGCCAGCAGCTCGGTGGGGTGGGGTAACTATGGCTACACCTTC.

This clonotype was observed at least ten times. Since the library was made to target alpha chains, this beta chain is a stray read and its abundance is not meaningful. V is TRBV7-9 and J is TRBJ2-5; D may be TRBD1 or TRBD2 (6 bases each). Germline-derived CDR1 and CDR2 are SEHNR and FQNEAQ (reference sequence). This CDR3 region has 15 residues. Trimming took 5 bases from V and 3 from J, leaving 16 bases between them. The CDR3 DNA sequence: TGTGCCAGCAGCCCCTTAAGGGGGGCTAAAGAGACCCAGTACTTC. Protein sequence: CASSPLRGAKETQYF.

Many counts were recorded for this clonotype. This beta chain is off target for a library built for alpha chains, so its abundance means little. CDR3 in amino acids: CASSLAVWSSYNEQFF. CDR3 bases: TGTGCCAGCAGCTTGGCCGTTTGGAGCTCCTACAATGAGCAGTTCTTC. This sequence joins TRBV5-5 and TRBJ2-1; no firm D call. Germline V lookup: CDR1 SGHKS, CDR2 YYEKEE (reference sequence). V dropped 0 bases and J dropped 0 bases, with 10 bases sitting between them. The CDR3 spans 16 residues.

This clonotype was seen a few times. A library made for alpha chains picked up this beta chain off target, so its size means little. CDR3 in amino acids: CASSLRGQGNQPQHF. For the CDR3, the DNA is TGTGCCAGCAGCTTGCGAGGACAGGGGAATCAGCCCCAGCATTTT. The chain couples TRBV3-1 to TRBJ1-5, with TRBD1 matching over 9 bases. CDR3 length equals 15 residues. Trimming took 5 bases from V and 4 from J; bases not matched to a gene: 6. Germline V gene lookup returns CDR1 LGHDT and CDR2 YNNKEL (reference sequence).

Comments on this clonotype: Because this beta chain is a stray read in a library intended to capture alpha chains, its abundance should not be given much weight. Here the CDR3 reads CASSLIGTGIQFF. The CDR3 bases are TGTGCCAGCAGCTTAATCGGGACAGGGATCCAATTCTTC. The chain uses TRBV7-2 and TRBJ2-1; 9 bases are a match to TRBD1. The ends lost 2 bases at V and 16 bases at J; junction bases unmatched: 9. The CDR3 extends over 13 amino acids. From germline, CDR1 is SGHTA and CDR2 FQGNSA.